The 20 T cell receptor beta chains below all came from one sample that was sequenced in a study of T cell responses to AZD1222 COVID-19 vaccine. Using immunoSEQ multiplex PCR, the repertoire was profiled, and TCRdb retains in-frame clones only, with some absent. Of about 270,000 clones in the sample, 94% were seen once. The source material was peripheral blood, sampled 28 days after the second AZD1222 dose. The receptors were gathered from an adult who received the AZD1222 COVID-19 vaccine.

The J gene is TRBJ1-3, the V gene TRBV28; D is ambiguous. Germline lookup yields CDR1 MDHEN and CDR2 SYDVKM. Trimming removed 8 bases from V and 0 bases from J, with 11 bases in between. The CDR3 length is 14 residues. CDR3 loop: CASVARYSGNTIYF. Here the CDR3 DNA reads TGTGCCAGCGTTGCGCGTTACTCTGGAAACACCATATATTTT. Filled out from reference TRBV28 and TRBJ1-3, the complete variable domain reads DVKVTQSSRYLVKRTGEKVFLECVQDMDHENMFWYRQDPGLGLRLIYFSYDVKMKEKGDIPEGYSVSREKKERFSLILESASTNQTSMYLCASVARYSGNTIYFGEGSWLTVV.

The rearrangement joins TRBV11-3 to TRBJ2-5; 8 nucleotides match TRBD1. The CDR3 extends over 16 amino acids. Germline trimming cut 5 bases from V and 2 bases from J; bases unmatched to any gene: 10. Germline loops: CDR1 SGHNT, CDR2 YENEEA. CDR3 protein: CASSQGAGALQETQYF. CDR3 DNA: TGTGCCAGCAGCCAGGGGGCAGGGGCCCTACAAGAGACCCAGTACTTC.

The chain carries TRBV4-3 and TRBJ2-3; 9 nucleotides align to TRBD2. The V gene's germline CDR1 is LGHNA and CDR2 YSLEER. The CDR3 sequence is 16 residues long. V gave up 5 bases and J gave up 1 base; unmatched junction bases: 7. CDR3 sequence: CASSSRSGSGTDTQYF. The CDR3, as DNA: TGCGCCAGCAGCTCTCGTAGCGGGAGTGGCACAGATACGCAGTATTTT.

The chain joins TRBV2 to TRBJ1-1, with D uncertain. Trimming cost V 2 bases and J 11 bases, with 12 bases left between them. Looked up from germline, CDR1 is SNHLY and CDR2 is FYNNEI. There are 12 residues in the CDR3. This CDR3 reads CASSERGRVAFF. The CDR3 DNA follows: TGTGCCAGCAGTGAACGGGGTCGGGTGGCTTTCTTT. Using reference TRBV2 and TRBJ1-1 for the parts outside the CDR3, the full variable domain is EPEVTQTPSHQVTQMGQEVILRCVPISNHLYFYWYRQILGQKVEFLVSFYNNEISEKSEIFDDQFSVERPDGSNFTLKIRSTKLEDSAMYFCASSERGRVAFFGQGTRLTVV.

The chain is built from TRBV7-7 and TRBJ1-1; D may be TRBD1 (6 bases). This CDR3 contains 16 residues. Germline CDR1 and CDR2: SSHAT and FNYEAQ (reference sequence). V was trimmed by 5 bases and J by 3 bases, leaving 19 bases between them. The CDR3 loop reads CASSRSPPTGYTEAFF. The CDR3 region has the DNA TGTGCCAGCAGCCGAAGTCCCCCGACAGGATACACTGAAGCTTTCTTT.

The chain links TRBV21-1 to TRBJ1-3. TRBV21-1 counts as a pseudogene. CDR3 size: 12 residues. Here the CDR3 reads CGGRELGNTIYF. The CDR3 nucleotides are TGTGGGGGGAGGGAATTAGGAAACACCATATATTTT.

CDR3 sequence reads: CASSLDRGAYEQYF. CDR3 DNA sequence: TGTGCCAGCAGCTTGGACAGGGGGGCCTACGAGCAGTACTTC. The V and J genes are TRBV13 and TRBJ2-7; 10 bases align to TRBD1. Germline V gene lookup returns CDR1 PRHDT and CDR2 FYEKMQ (reference sequence). Germline trimming cut 3 bases from V and 2 bases from J; bases unmatched to any gene: 1. This CDR3 spans 14 amino acids.

The chain carries TRBV5-1 and TRBJ2-1; tentative D call: TRBD2 (6 bases). V lost 6 bases and J lost 2, with 15 bases in between. Germline CDR1 reads SGHRS; CDR2 reads YFSETQ. This CDR3 contains 15 residues. This CDR3 reads CASTKTAGPYNEQFF. Here the CDR3 DNA reads TGCGCCAGCACCAAGACAGCGGGCCCCTACAATGAGCAGTTCTTC.

This clone has only one observation. This chain's CDR3 is CASSQEGLAPDTQYF. In nucleotides, the CDR3 is TGCGCCAGCAGCCAAGAGGGACTAGCACCAGATACGCAGTATTTT. The genes are TRBV4-1 and TRBJ2-3; 9 nucleotides match TRBD2. The length of the CDR3 is 15 residues. Germline CDR1 is MGHRA and CDR2 is YSYEKL. J gave up 4 bases and V 0 bases, and 2 bases lay outside the gene matches.

The chain joins TRBV9 to TRBJ2-1, with D possibly matching TRBD2 (5 bases). V lost 4 bases to trimming and J lost 0 bases, with 14 bases between them. The CDR3 totals 16 residues. In germline, CDR1 is SGDLS, CDR2 YYNGEE. The CDR3 loop reads CASSRESIGSYNEQFF. The CDR3 nucleotides are TGTGCCAGCAGCCGGGAAAGTATTGGCTCCTACAATGAGCAGTTCTTC.

The chain carries TRBV4-2 and TRBJ2-2; D not certain. V was trimmed by 0 bases and J by 4 bases, leaving 12 bases between them. The germline gives CDR1 LGHNA, CDR2 YNFKEQ. The CDR3 spans 16 residues. This CDR3 reads CASSQDRLVGTGELFF. CDR3 DNA sequence: TGTGCCAGCAGCCAAGATCGTTTGGTCGGCACCGGGGAGCTGTTTTTT.

The chain has TRBV7-9 and TRBJ2-1, with 7 bases lining up with TRBD1. The CDR3 loop spans 17 amino acids. The germline V gene encodes CDR1 SEHNR and CDR2 FQNEAQ (reference sequence). Trimming cost V 4 bases and J 4 bases; bases outside gene matches: 13. The DNA of the CDR3 is TGTGCCAGCAGCTCCCCAATTGGGGACAGAGGGTACAATGAGCAGTTCTTC. Its translation is CASSSPIGDRGYNEQFF.

The chain links TRBV3-1 (or the pseudogene TRBV3-2) to TRBJ1-2; D unclear. Germline values: CDR1 LGHDT, CDR2 YNNKEL (reference sequence). V lost 1 base and J lost 7, with 16 bases in between. There are 15 residues in the CDR3. As DNA, the CDR3 is TGTGCCAGCAGCCAAGGGACCGGGGTTTCGTTTGGCTACACCTTC. Translation: CASSQGTGVSFGYTF.

The rearrangement links TRBV5-1 to TRBJ2-7; possible D gene TRBD1, 5 bases. The V gene's germline CDR1 is SGHRS and CDR2 YFSETQ. The CDR3 is 13 residues long. V gave up 4 bases and J gave up 2 bases, with 10 bases separating them. The CDR3 region is CASSPDTAYEQYF. CDR3 DNA sequence: TGCGCCAGCAGCCCGGACACCGCCTACGAGCAGTACTTC.

The CDR3 DNA sequence: TGTGCCAGCAGCGAGGGGGGAGGGGGCCTCGCCTACGAGCAGTACTTC. Its protein is CASSEGGGGLAYEQYF. The chain combines TRBV9 with TRBJ2-7; D assignment may be TRBD1 or TRBD2 (7 bases each). The germline V gene has CDR1 SGDLS and CDR2 YYNGEE. The length of the CDR3 is 16 residues. V was trimmed by 3 bases and J by 2 bases, leaving 18 bases between them. The full variable domain, rest sourced from reference TRBV9 and TRBJ2-7, is DSGVTQTPKHLITATGQRVTLRCSPRSGDLSVYWYQQSLDQGLQFLIQYYNGEERAKGNILERFSAQQFPDLHSELNLSSLELGDSALYFCASSEGGGGLAYEQYFGPGTRLTVT.

J is TRBJ2-7 and V is TRBV20-1, with D possibly being TRBD2 (6 bases). CDR1 and CDR2 from the germline V gene are DFQATT and SNEGSKA (reference sequence). The CDR3 spans 13 residues. V lost 3 bases and J 3 bases, leaving 12 bases between the germline ends. The CDR3 DNA follows: TGCAGTGCTAGTTGGACTACTAGCTACGAGCAGTACTTC. It encodes CSASWTTSYEQYF.

The rearrangement links TRBV25-1 to TRBJ1-6; the D gene is possibly TRBD1 (5 bases). The length of the CDR3 is 14 residues. Germline V lookup: CDR1 MGHDK, CDR2 SYGVNS. The V end was cut by 0 bases, the J end by 7 bases, with 7 bases between. The CDR3, as DNA: TGTGCCAGCAGTGAATATCGGGACAATTCACCCCTCCACTTT. Translating it yields CASSEYRDNSPLHF. Filled out from reference TRBV25-1 and TRBJ1-6, the complete variable domain reads EADIYQTPRYLVIGTGKKITLECSQTMGHDKMYWYQQDPGMELHLIHYSYGVNSTEKGDLSSESTVSRIRTEHFPLTLESARPSHTSQYLCASSEYRDNSPLHFGNGTRLTVT.

The chain has TRBV19 and TRBJ2-3; no firm D call. Trimming removed 3 bases from V and 1 base from J, with 11 bases in between. The CDR3 consists of 15 residues. The germline gives CDR1 LNHDA, CDR2 SQIVND (reference sequence). CDR3 region: CASSIVGYGTDTQYF. CDR3 DNA: TGTGCCAGTAGTATTGTGGGGTATGGCACAGATACGCAGTATTTT.

This chain links TRBV5-5 with TRBJ1-5, with D possibly being TRBD1 (6 bases). The CDR3 length is 15 residues. V was pared by 0 bases and J by 5 bases, with 12 bases between. Looked up from germline, CDR1 is SGHKS and CDR2 is YYEKEE (reference sequence). The CDR3 DNA reads as TGTGCCAGCAGCTTGGGGACAGAGTTTCATCAGCCCCAGCATTTT. Amino acid sequence: CASSLGTEFHQPQHF. Based on the CDR3 plus reference TRBV5-5 and TRBJ1-5, the full variable domain is DAGVTQSPTHLIKTRGQQVTLRCSPISGHKSVSWYQQVLGQGPQFIFQYYEKEERGRGNFPDRFSARQFPNYSSELNVNALLLGDSALYLCASSLGTEFHQPQHFGDGTRLSIL.

The chain combines TRBV9 with TRBJ1-2; TRBD1 agrees at 7 bases. Germline trimming cut 2 bases from V and 0 bases from J; bases unmatched to any gene: 1. The germline V gene has CDR1 SGDLS and CDR2 YYNGEE. The length of the CDR3 is 14 residues. The CDR3 loop reads CASSVTGANYGYTF. DNA of the CDR3: TGTGCCAGCAGCGTTACAGGGGCTAACTATGGCTACACCTTC.